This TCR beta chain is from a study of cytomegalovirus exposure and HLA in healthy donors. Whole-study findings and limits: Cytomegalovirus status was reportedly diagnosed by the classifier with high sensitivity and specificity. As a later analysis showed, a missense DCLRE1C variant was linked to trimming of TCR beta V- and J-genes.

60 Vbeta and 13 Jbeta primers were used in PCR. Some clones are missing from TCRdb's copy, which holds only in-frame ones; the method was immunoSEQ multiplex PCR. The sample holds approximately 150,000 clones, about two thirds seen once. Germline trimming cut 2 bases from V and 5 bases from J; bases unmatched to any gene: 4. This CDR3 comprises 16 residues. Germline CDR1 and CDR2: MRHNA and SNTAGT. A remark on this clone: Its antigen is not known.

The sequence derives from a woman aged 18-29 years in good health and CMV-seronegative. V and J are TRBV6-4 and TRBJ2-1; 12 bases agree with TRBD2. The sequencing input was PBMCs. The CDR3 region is CASSDGGTSGHNEQFF. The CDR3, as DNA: TGTGCCAGCAGTGACGGCGGGACTAGCGGGCACAATGAGCAGTTCTTC.